The 27 T cell receptor beta chains presented below share a single source sample, sequenced in a study of shared clonotypes between healthy human individuals. TCRdb's copy holds only in-frame clones and misses some; the assay was immunoSEQ multiplex PCR. This sample has fewer than 1.8 million clones, with approximately 98.5% found just once. The source material was naive CD4+ T cells sorted from blood. Subset reported: CD45RA+ positively selected. The receptor set was obtained from a man aged 25 to 40 in good health.

The chain has TRBV28 and TRBJ2-5; 11 bases map to TRBD2. This CDR3 has 19 residues. Germline V gene lookup returns CDR1 MDHEN and CDR2 SYDVKM. V shed 5 bases and J 4 bases; nucleotides not matched to a gene: 18. The CDR3 region is CASSGTPILAGGPGETQYF. In DNA, the CDR3 is TGTGCCAGCAGTGGGACGCCTATATTAGCGGGAGGGCCGGGAGAGACCCAGTACTTC.

V usage is TRBV28 and J usage is TRBJ2-7; 10 bases fit TRBD2. CDR3 size: 13 residues. Germline V lookup: CDR1 MDHEN, CDR2 SYDVKM. Trimming cost V 8 bases and J 2 bases; bases outside gene matches: 3. This CDR3 reads CASWSGRAYEQYF. CDR3 DNA sequence: TGTGCCAGCTGGAGCGGGAGGGCCTACGAGCAGTACTTC.

This clone was counted a single time. This chain links TRBV10-3 with TRBJ2-5, with 8 positions matching TRBD1. The germline V gene has CDR1 ENHRY and CDR2 SYGVKD. V gave up 8 bases and J gave up 5 bases; unmatched junction bases: 16. This CDR3 has 16 amino acids. In DNA form, the CDR3 reads TGTGCCATCGAAAAAAACCGGGACAGGAGGGCGGAGACCCAGTACTTC. Translated: CAIEKNRDRRAETQYF.

V gene TRBV30 combines with J gene TRBJ1-3; D call uncertain. Deletions cut 4 bases from V and 6 bases from J, with 7 bases between. Looked up from germline, CDR1 is GTSNPN and CDR2 is SVGIG (reference sequence). The CDR3 is 11 residues long. CDR3 amino acids: CAWTSKNTIYF. Written as DNA, the CDR3 is TGTGCCTGGACCTCCAAAAACACCATATATTTT.

The V call is TRBV13, the J call TRBJ2-7, with a weak D call TRBD2 (5 bases). From germline, CDR1 is PRHDT and CDR2 FYEKMQ (reference sequence). V lost 3 bases, J lost 3 bases, and 9 bases lay in between. There are 13 residues in the CDR3. The CDR3 loop reads CASSLAGLYEQYF. CDR3 DNA: TGTGCCAGCAGCTTGGCAGGACTCTACGAGCAGTACTTC. Full variable domain (rest looked up from reference TRBV13 and TRBJ2-7): AAGVIQSPRHLIKEKRETATLKCYPIPRHDTVYWYQQGPGQDPQFLISFYEKMQSDKGSIPDRFSAQQFSDYHSELNMSSLELGDSALYFCASSLAGLYEQYFGPGTRLTVT.

The V gene is TRBV7-2, the J gene TRBJ2-1; D gene ambiguous. Germline lookup yields CDR1 SGHTA and CDR2 FQGNSA. This CDR3 has 11 residues. V lost 3 bases and J 5 bases, leaving 2 bases between the germline ends. The CDR3 sequence: CASSFHNEQFF. The CDR3 DNA sequence: TGTGCCAGCAGCTTCCACAATGAGCAGTTCTTC.

This sequence joins TRBV2 and TRBJ2-1, with 9 nucleotides matching TRBD2. V was clipped by 7 bases and J by 7 bases; unmatched bases: 8. The V gene's germline CDR1 is SNHLY and CDR2 FYNNEI. This CDR3 spans 14 amino acids. For the CDR3, the DNA is TGTGCCAGCATCGGGCTAGCGGGATCTAATGAGCAGTTCTTC. This encodes CASIGLAGSNEQFF.

V gene TRBV5-4 combines with J gene TRBJ2-7; 7 bases are a match to TRBD1. The junction had 12 bases not matched to a gene; V was cut back by 7 bases and J by 2 bases. In germline, CDR1 is SGHNT, CDR2 YYREEE (reference sequence). The CDR3 runs 15 residues. CDR3 residues: CASGSALTGTYEQYF. In DNA form, the CDR3 reads TGTGCCAGCGGATCCGCCCTGACAGGGACCTACGAGCAGTACTTC.

J is TRBJ2-1 and V is TRBV28; TRBD2 matches 12 bases. CDR1 is MDHEN and CDR2 is SYDVKM in the germline V gene. V shed 6 bases, J shed 4 bases, and the junction held 1 base outside the gene matches. CDR3 length: 14 amino acids. In DNA form, the CDR3 reads TGTGCCAGCAGGGGGACTAGCGGGTACAATGAGCAGTTCTTC. Its protein product is CASRGTSGYNEQFF.

With regard to this clone: At the DNA level, this CDR3 is encoded by other sequences in the same sample as well. V gene TRBV19 combines with J gene TRBJ1-1; unclear D gene. The germline V and J ends were trimmed by 3 bases and 2 bases, with 7 bases remaining between them. Germline CDR1 is LNHDA and CDR2 is SQIVND (reference sequence). This CDR3 is 13 amino acids long. CDR3 DNA: TGTGCCAGTAGTATTCGGCAAAACACTGAAGCTTTCTTT. Amino acids: CASSIRQNTEAFF.

The genes are TRBV28 and TRBJ2-3; 8 bases are shared with TRBD1. CDR3 length equals 15 residues. Germline CDR1 and CDR2: MDHEN and SYDVKM. V gave up 5 bases and J gave up 1 base; unmatched junction bases: 5. The DNA of the CDR3 is TGTGCCAGCAGTGCACCGGGACAGGGCACAGATACGCAGTATTTT. It specifies CASSAPGQGTDTQYF.

J is TRBJ1-1 and V is TRBV7-9, with D perhaps TRBD1 (5 bases). Trimming removed 5 bases at V and 7 bases at J, with 11 bases between. Germline CDR1 is SEHNR and CDR2 is FQNEAQ (reference sequence). The CDR3 sequence is 12 residues long. The CDR3 sequence: CASSDQGNEAFF. CDR3 coding DNA: TGTGCCAGCAGCGACCAGGGTAATGAAGCTTTCTTT.

Of note for this clone: The sample carries other DNA sequences with the same CDR3. The rearrangement links TRBV5-4 to TRBJ2-7; TRBD1 matches 7 bases. The V and J ends lost 4 bases and 3 bases, in that order; junction bases with no gene match: 1. The CDR3 has 12 residues. CDR1 and CDR2 from the germline V gene are SGHNT and YYREEE (reference sequence). The CDR3 DNA is TGTGCCAGCAGCCGGGACAGCTACGAGCAGTACTTC. This codes for CASSRDSYEQYF.

V gene TRBV18 combines with J gene TRBJ2-1; possibly TRBD2 for D (6 bases). The CDR3 has 15 residues. The germline CDR1 and CDR2 sequences are KGHSH and LQKENI. With 1 base removed from V and 0 bases from J, the gap between germline ends came to 7 bases. CDR3 in amino acids: CASSPRGVSYNEQFF. CDR3 coding DNA: TGTGCCAGCTCACCACGGGGGGTCTCCTACAATGAGCAGTTCTTC.

This clone was detected only once. The chain recombines TRBV18 with TRBJ2-3; tentatively, D is TRBD1 (6 bases). The CDR3 has 16 residues. Trimming took 6 bases from V and 6 from J, leaving 22 bases between them. Germline CDR1 reads KGHSH; CDR2 reads LQKENI. The CDR3, as DNA: TGTGCCAGCTCCCCCAGGGGCGGAAACCTGGGGGATACGCAGTATTTT. Encoded protein: CASSPRGGNLGDTQYF.

This clone was observed once. V usage is TRBV10-3 and J usage is TRBJ2-1; 13 bases fit TRBD2. Germline loops: CDR1 ENHRY, CDR2 SYGVKD. This CDR3 is built from 16 residues. The V gene end was trimmed by 4 bases and the J gene end by 1 base; junction bases not matched to a gene: 1. This CDR3 is CAISGGLAGSYNEQFF. DNA of the CDR3: TGTGCCATCAGTGGGGGACTAGCGGGATCCTACAATGAGCAGTTCTTC.

The gene calls are TRBV4-1 and TRBJ2-7; D is perhaps TRBD2 (6 bases). Germline lookup yields CDR1 MGHRA and CDR2 YSYEKL. V was cut by 5 bases and J by 4 bases, with 12 bases left in between. CDR3 size: 13 residues. Written as DNA, the CDR3 is TGCGCCAGCAGCGAGACTAGTTTTTACGAGCAGTACTTC. Translated: CASSETSFYEQYF.

With regard to this clone: This specimen includes other DNA sequences encoding the same CDR3. The V and J genes are TRBV19 and TRBJ2-6; weak D call: TRBD1 (5 bases). CDR1 is LNHDA, CDR2 SQIVND, per germline (reference sequence). CDR3 size: 16 residues. V gave up 0 bases and J gave up 1 base, with 7 bases separating them. The CDR3, as DNA: TGTGCCAGTAGTATAGATCAGGGTTCTGGGGCCAACGTCCTGACTTTC. Its protein is CASSIDQGSGANVLTF.

The rearrangement uses TRBV19 and TRBJ2-2; 7 bases are shared with TRBD2. V shed 11 bases and J 2 bases; nucleotides not matched to a gene: 8. The CDR3 spans 14 residues. The germline V gene encodes CDR1 LNHDA and CDR2 SQIVND (reference sequence). The CDR3 here is CACMGRDNTGELFF. The CDR3 coding sequence is TGTGCCTGCATGGGGAGGGATAACACCGGGGAGCTGTTTTTT.

The chain is built from TRBV14 and TRBJ2-1; possibly TRBD2 for D (6 bases). Trimming removed 8 bases from V and 3 bases from J, with 14 bases in between. Germline assignment: CDR1 SGHDN and CDR2 FVKESK. This CDR3 has 14 residues. CDR3 DNA: TGTGCCAGCGGGACGGGAGTAGGCTACAATGAGCAGTTCTTC. It translates to CASGTGVGYNEQFF.

The gene calls are TRBV7-9 and TRBJ1-2; 9 bases map to TRBD1. The CDR3 loop spans 15 amino acids. J was trimmed by 6 bases and V by 6 bases; bases with no gene match: 11. Germline V lookup: CDR1 SEHNR, CDR2 FQNEAQ (reference sequence). The CDR3 nucleotides are TGTGCCAGCAGTTTTCTGCCGGGACAGGGAAATGGCTACACCTTC. Translation gives CASSFLPGQGNGYTF.

The chain uses TRBV7-9 and TRBJ2-7, with D perhaps TRBD1 or TRBD2 (5 bases each). Germline assignment: CDR1 SEHNR and CDR2 FQNEAQ (reference sequence). The V end lost 3 bases, the J end lost 2 bases, and 11 bases lay between the germline ends. The CDR3 has 14 amino acids. The CDR3 sequence is CASSFQGVTYEQYF. CDR3 nucleotide sequence: TGTGCCAGCAGCTTCCAGGGAGTCACCTACGAGCAGTACTTC.

The gene calls are TRBV7-2 and TRBJ1-5; D is unclear. Trimming cost V 5 bases and J 6 bases, with 23 bases left between them. Germline V gives CDR1 SGHTA, CDR2 FQGNSA. The CDR3 is made up of 17 amino acids. The CDR3 DNA reads TGTGCCAGCAGCCCACGCCTGGGCTGGCCGATTGGTCAGCCCCAGCATTTT. This sequence encodes CASSPRLGWPIGQPQHF.

The genes are TRBV7-9 and TRBJ2-1; D gene uncertain. CDR3 length: 15 amino acids. Per the germline V gene, CDR1 is SEHNR and CDR2 is FQNEAQ (reference sequence). With 2 bases removed from V and 3 bases from J, the gap between germline ends came to 11 bases. The CDR3 sequence is CASSLMAEDYNEQFF. The CDR3 region has the DNA TGTGCCAGCAGCTTAATGGCTGAAGACTACAATGAGCAGTTCTTC.

The CDR3 coding sequence is TGTGCCAGCAGCTTGTTAGCGGGAGGGCCTAACACCGGGGAGCTGTTTTTT. It translates to CASSLLAGGPNTGELFF. The chain joins TRBV5-6 to TRBJ2-2; the match to TRBD2 covers 11 bases. The CDR3 is 17 residues long. V lost 1 base to trimming and J lost 2 bases; unmatched junction nucleotides: 4. CDR1 SGHDT and CDR2 YYEEEE come from the germline V gene.

The chain uses TRBV11-3 and TRBJ1-1, with 8 bases aligning to TRBD1. V lost 6 bases, J lost 5 bases, and 8 bases stayed unmatched. The CDR3 totals 14 residues. Germline V CDR1 and CDR2: SGHNT, YENEEA. CDR3 bases: TGTGCCAGCAGTTCCGGGACAGGCGGGACTGAAGCTTTCTTT. It codes for CASSSGTGGTEAFF.

V and J are TRBV7-7 and TRBJ1-3; D possibly corresponds to TRBD1 (6 bases). V shed 5 bases and J shed 0 bases, with 17 bases lying between them. Germline-derived CDR1 and CDR2 are SSHAT and FNYEAQ (reference sequence). The CDR3 is made up of 17 amino acids. The CDR3 protein is CASSKTGSGRSGNTIYF. CDR3 DNA sequence: TGTGCCAGCAGCAAAACAGGGTCGGGTCGCTCTGGAAACACCATATATTTT.